A single TCR beta chain is shown here with its context. The antigen remains unidentified. This record comes from a study of cytomegalovirus exposure and HLA in healthy donors. As for the study in general: Both the approximately 120 validation repertoires and the roughly 700 first-cohort repertoires used the same platform, as reported by a later analysis. Notes on the study in general: Within the approximately 110 validation repertoires, first-cohort TCR clusters tended to co-occur, according to a later analysis. The classifier reportedly diagnosed cytomegalovirus status with high sensitivity and specificity.

Profiling relied on immunoSEQ multiplex PCR, and the TCRdb table lists in-frame clones only, not all of them. This sample has around 300,000 clones, with about 86% found just once. In germline, CDR1 is MDHEN, CDR2 SYDVKM. V lost 2 bases, J lost 7 bases, and 9 bases lay in between. This CDR3 has 13 amino acids. The sample consisted of PBMCs. The receptor comes from a woman under 30 in good health and CMV-seronegative. The rearrangement uses TRBV28 and TRBJ1-5; D call uncertain. CDR3 bases: TGTGCCAGCAGTTTAGCCCGCGTGCAGCCCCAGCATTTT. This translates into CASSLARVQPQHF.